The following is a T cell receptor beta chain sequence with its context. Its antigen is undetermined. Before sequencing, viral peptide pools were used by the ViraFEST assay to expand antigen-specific CD4+ T cells. It was after 10 days of culture that CD4+ T cells were isolated. Nobody among the vaccine recipients had prior SARS-CoV-2 infection (nucleocapsid antibodies were negative). Every well got a few million PBMC, which were grown with about 10 IU/ml IL-2 and 8.5 to 10 ug/ml peptides. Half-medium exchanges with IL-2 medium took place on days 3 and 7. Repertoires were generated with immunoSEQ multiplex PCR, while TCRdb's copy carries only in-frame clones and drops some. Here the sample spans about 63,000 clones, roughly 76% being singletons. The CDR3 is made up of 14 amino acids. The ends were cut back, 4 bases at V and 2 bases at J, with 12 bases in the middle. Germline V gene lookup returns CDR1 MNHEY and CDR2 SVGAGI.

The data were obtained in a study of vaccination effects on CD4 cells after COVID-19. Study background: Two-dose vaccination with either BNT162b2 or mRNA-1273 was given to the participants.

General study points: Both infection-induced and vaccine-induced clones contracted markedly at late post-vaccination timepoints.

This clonotype was obtained from a human donor who received a COVID-19 vaccine. The rearrangement joins TRBV6-5 to TRBJ2-7, with D possibly matching TRBD1 (6 bases). This specimen was CD4+ T cells from PBMCs cultured with HCoV-OC43 spike peptides, taken before COVID-19 vaccination. Indicated subset: HCoV-OC43 spike overlapping peptide pool stimulation. CDR3 coding DNA: TGTGCCAGCAGTTCGTTGACAGGCGCCTACGAGCAGTACGTC. This gives the protein CASSSLTGAYEQYV.